This T cell receptor beta chain comes out of a study of blood T cells in healthy people across ages. Using a J-beta primer mix together with a sample-barcoded 5' primer, a second PCR was run for 7 to 11 cycles. MiXCR, applied by TCRdb to the 5' RACE reads, yields one record per CDR3 protein. The sample holds some 930,000 distinct CDR3 sequences, roughly 29% seen once. Germline values: CDR1 MNHNY, CDR2 SVGAGI (reference sequence). The CDR3 length is 15 residues. V was pared by 2 bases and J by 2 bases, with 12 bases between. There are a few counts of this clonotype. These data are also associated with another study on T cells of mothers and their children. As that report states: Each donor was one of three healthy Caucasian mothers or one of their six children. For each mother, over 8 million TCR beta CDR3 reads were obtained, and for each child, 2.5 million to 3 million. Nobody spotted any persistent microchimeric T cell clones.

The sequenced sample consisted of blood. This chain joins TRBV6-6 and TRBJ1-2; D call uncertain. This clonotype was sampled from a woman aged 35 to 49 in good health. Here the CDR3 DNA reads TGTGCCAGCAGTTACGCCCCGGACGGAAACTATGGCTACACCTTC. Translation gives CASSYAPDGNYGYTF.